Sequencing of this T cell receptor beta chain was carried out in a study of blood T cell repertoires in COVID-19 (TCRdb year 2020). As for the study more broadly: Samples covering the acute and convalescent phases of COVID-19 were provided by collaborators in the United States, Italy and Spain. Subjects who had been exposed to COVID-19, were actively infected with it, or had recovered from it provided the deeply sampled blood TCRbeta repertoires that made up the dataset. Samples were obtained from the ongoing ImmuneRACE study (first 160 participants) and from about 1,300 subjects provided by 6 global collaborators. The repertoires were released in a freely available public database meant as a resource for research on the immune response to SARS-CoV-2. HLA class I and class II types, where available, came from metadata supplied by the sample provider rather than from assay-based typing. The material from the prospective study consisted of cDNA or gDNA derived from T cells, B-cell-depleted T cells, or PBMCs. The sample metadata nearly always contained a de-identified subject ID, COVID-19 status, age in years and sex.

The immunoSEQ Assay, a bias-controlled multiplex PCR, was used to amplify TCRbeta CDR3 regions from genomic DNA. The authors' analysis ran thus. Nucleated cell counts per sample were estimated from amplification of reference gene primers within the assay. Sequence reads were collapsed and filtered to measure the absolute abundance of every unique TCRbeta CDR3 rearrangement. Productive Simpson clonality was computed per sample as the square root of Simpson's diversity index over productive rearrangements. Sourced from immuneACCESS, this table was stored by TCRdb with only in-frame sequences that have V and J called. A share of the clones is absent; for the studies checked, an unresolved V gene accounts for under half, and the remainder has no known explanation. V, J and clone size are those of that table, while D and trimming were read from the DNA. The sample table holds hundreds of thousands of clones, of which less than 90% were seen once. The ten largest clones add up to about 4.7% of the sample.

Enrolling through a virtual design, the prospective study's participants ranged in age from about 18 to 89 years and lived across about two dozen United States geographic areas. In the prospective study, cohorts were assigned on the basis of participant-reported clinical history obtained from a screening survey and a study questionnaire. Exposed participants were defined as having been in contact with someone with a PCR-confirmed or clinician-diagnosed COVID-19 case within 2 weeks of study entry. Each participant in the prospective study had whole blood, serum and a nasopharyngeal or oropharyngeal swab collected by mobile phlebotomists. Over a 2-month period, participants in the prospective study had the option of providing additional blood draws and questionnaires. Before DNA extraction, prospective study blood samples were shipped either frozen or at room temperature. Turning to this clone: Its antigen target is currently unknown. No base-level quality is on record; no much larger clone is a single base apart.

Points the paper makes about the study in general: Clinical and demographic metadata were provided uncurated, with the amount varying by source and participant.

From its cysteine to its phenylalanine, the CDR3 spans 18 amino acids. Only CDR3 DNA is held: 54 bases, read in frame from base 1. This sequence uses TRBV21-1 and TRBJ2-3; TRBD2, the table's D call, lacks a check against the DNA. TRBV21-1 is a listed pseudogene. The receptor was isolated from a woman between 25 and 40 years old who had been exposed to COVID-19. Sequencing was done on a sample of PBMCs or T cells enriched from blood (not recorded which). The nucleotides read TGTGCCAGCAGCCAAGAGGAGGGACTAGCGGGGGTCACAGATACGCAGTATTTT. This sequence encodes CASSQEEGLAGVTDTQYF.